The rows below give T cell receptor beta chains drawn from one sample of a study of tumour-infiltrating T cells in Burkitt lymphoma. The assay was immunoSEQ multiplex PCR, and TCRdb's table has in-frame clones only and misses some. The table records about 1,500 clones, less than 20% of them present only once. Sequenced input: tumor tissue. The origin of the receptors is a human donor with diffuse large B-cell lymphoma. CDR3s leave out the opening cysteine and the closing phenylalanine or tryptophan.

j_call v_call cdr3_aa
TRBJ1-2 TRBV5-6 ASSWGSSGAGYGYT
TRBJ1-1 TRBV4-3 ASSQDSPKGVMNTEAF
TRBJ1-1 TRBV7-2 ASSLGQVKAF
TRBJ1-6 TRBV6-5 ASSYRGQGRNSPLH
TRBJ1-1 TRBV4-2 ASSQEFWQGDTEAF
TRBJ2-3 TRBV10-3 AISESQVLAGELDTQY
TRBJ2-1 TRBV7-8 ASSLGGGPGEQF
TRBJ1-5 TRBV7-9 ASSPVGGYQPQH
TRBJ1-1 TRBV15 ATSRDTGGNTEAF
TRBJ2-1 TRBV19 ASSILLIGTLYNEQF
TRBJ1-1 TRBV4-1 ASSQSGLNTEAF
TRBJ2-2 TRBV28 ASSSTLDRGFPGELF
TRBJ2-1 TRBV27 ASSPRLASYNEQF
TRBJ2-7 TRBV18 ASSSLAGEWEYEQY
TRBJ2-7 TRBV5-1 ASSRTGSDDEQY
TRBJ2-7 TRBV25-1 ASSVGDGSEQY
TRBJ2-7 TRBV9 ASSVAGNYKQY
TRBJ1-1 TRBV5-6 ASSFPFRKAF
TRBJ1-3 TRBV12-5 ASGEAQNTIY
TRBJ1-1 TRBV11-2 ASSSRGEGNTEAF